This TCR beta chain emerged from a study of blood T cell repertoires in COVID-19. Study-level information: There were acute and convalescent COVID-19 samples, and they came from the United States, Italy and Spain.

V was trimmed by 7 bases and J by 1 base, leaving 19 bases between them. This CDR3 comprises 16 residues. Germline CDR1 MDHEN, CDR2 SYDVKM. Some clones are missing from TCRdb's copy, which holds only in-frame ones; the method was immunoSEQ multiplex PCR. The repertoire includes 390,000 or so clones, 80% to 90% of them detected once, and roughly 1.4% sits in the top ten. This clonotype was sampled from a woman between 25 and 40 years old with active or convalescent COVID-19. The chain carries TRBV28 and TRBJ2-5, with D possibly being TRBD2 (5 bases). The sequenced sample was peripheral blood. The chain's CDR3 is CASTRPAEVFQETQYF. The DNA of the CDR3 is TGTGCCAGCACCCGTCCAGCGGAAGTCTTCCAAGAGACCCAGTACTTC.